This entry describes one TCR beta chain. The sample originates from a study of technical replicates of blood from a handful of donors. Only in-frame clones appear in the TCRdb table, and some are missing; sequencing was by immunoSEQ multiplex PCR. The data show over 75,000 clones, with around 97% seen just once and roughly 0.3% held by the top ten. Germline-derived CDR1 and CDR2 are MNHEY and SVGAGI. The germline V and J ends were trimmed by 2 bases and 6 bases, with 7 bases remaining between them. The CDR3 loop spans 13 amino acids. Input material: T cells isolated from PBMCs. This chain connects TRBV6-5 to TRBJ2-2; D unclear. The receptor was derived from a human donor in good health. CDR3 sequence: CASSYEVSGELFF. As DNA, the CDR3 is TGTGCCAGCAGTTACGAGGTGTCCGGGGAGCTGTTTTTT.